The 21 T cell receptor beta chains given below trace back to one sample, sequenced in a study of identical twins. TCRdb used MiXCR to reprocess the 5' RACE reads, holding one entry per CDR3 protein. This sample yields under 1 million distinct CDR3 sequences, of which around 12% are seen a single time; about 1.5% belongs to the top ten. This sample also appeared in a second study, on yellow fever vaccine responses in identical twins.

Specimen: PBMCs. The receptors were gathered from a young woman in good health.

The gene calls are TRBV29-1 and TRBJ2-7; D is possibly TRBD1 or TRBD2 (5 bases each). The CDR3 runs 13 residues. Trimming removed 7 bases from V and 6 bases from J, with 19 bases in between. The germline CDR1 and CDR2 sequences are SQVTM and ANQGSEA. CDR3 in DNA: TGCAGCGCCCCGTCCGGGACCCTCGCCGAGCAGTACTTC. It translates to CSAPSGTLAEQYF.

This clonotype came up a few times. J is TRBJ2-7 and V is TRBV7-2, with D possibly TRBD2 on 5 matching bases. With 2 bases removed from V and 3 bases from J, the gap between germline ends came to 14 bases. The CDR3 contains 15 residues. CDR1 is SGHTA, CDR2 FQGNSA, per germline. CDR3 sequence: CASSLRVGVSYEQYF. In DNA, the CDR3 is TGTGCCAGCAGCTTAAGGGTCGGGGTAAGCTACGAGCAGTACTTC.

This rearrangement joins TRBV12-3 or TRBV12-4 to TRBJ1-2; tentatively, D is TRBD1 (5 bases). V was cut by 3 bases and J by 1 base, with 9 bases left in between. The CDR3 is 14 residues long. CDR3 sequence (DNA): TGTGCCAGCAGTTTTGGGGCTGGTAACTATGGCTACACCTTC. It specifies CASSFGAGNYGYTF.

This clonotype was seen many times. V and J are TRBV12-3 or TRBV12-4 and TRBJ2-4; 11 positions agree with TRBD1. After removal of 4 bases from V and 3 bases from J, the junction contained 5 bases not matched to a gene. The CDR3 sequence is 16 residues long. The CDR3 loop reads CASSYRGTGGKNIQYF. The CDR3, as DNA: TGTGCCAGCAGTTATAGAGGGACAGGGGGCAAAAACATTCAGTACTTC.

This clonotype was observed a few times. The V gene is TRBV24-1, the J gene TRBJ2-2; TRBD2 aligns across 8 bases. Germline CDR1 and CDR2: KGHDR and SFDVKD. The CDR3 sequence is 13 residues long. Trimming took 8 bases from V and 7 from J; bases not matched to a gene: 5. CDR3 amino acids: CATKGLAGGELFF. CDR3 coding DNA: TGTGCCACCAAAGGACTAGCCGGCGGGGAGCTGTTTTTT.

The rearrangement joins TRBV7-9 to TRBJ1-1; no definite D call. Germline V gene data show CDR1 as SEHNR and CDR2 as FQNEAQ (reference sequence). The CDR3 contains 15 residues. The ends were cut back, 5 bases at V and 3 bases at J, with 16 bases in the middle. The CDR3 DNA follows: TGTGCCAGCAGCGTCAACAGAGGCGCAGACACTGAAGCTTTCTTT. Protein sequence: CASSVNRGADTEAFF.

In this sample, this clonotype turned up a few times. V gene TRBV2 combines with J gene TRBJ2-7; 8 bases are a match to TRBD1. J lost 1 base, V lost 6 bases, and 5 bases had no gene match. CDR1 is SNHLY, CDR2 FYNNEI, per germline. CDR3 length: 14 amino acids. CDR3 protein: CASSGQGSSYEQYV. The CDR3 nucleotides read TGTGCCAGCAGCGGACAGGGCTCGTCCTACGAGCAGTACGTC.

The chain carries TRBV5-1 and TRBJ2-3; a possible D gene is TRBD2 (5 bases). Looked up from germline, CDR1 is SGHRS and CDR2 is YFSETQ. CDR3 size: 17 residues. Deletions cut 0 bases from V and 0 bases from J, with 14 bases between. The CDR3 sequence: CASSLVGGPSSTDTQYF. CDR3 DNA sequence: TGCGCCAGCAGCTTGGTAGGAGGACCCTCTAGCACAGATACGCAGTATTTT. Full variable domain (outside the CDR3, taken from reference TRBV5-1 and TRBJ2-3): KAGVTQTPRYLIKTRGQQVTLSCSPISGHRSVSWYQQTPGQGLQFLFEYFSETQRNKGNFPGRFSGRQFSNSRSEMNVSTLELGDSALYLCASSLVGGPSSTDTQYFGPGTRLTVL.

The chain employs TRBV6-5 and TRBJ1-2; D remains ambiguous. CDR1 is MNHEY and CDR2 is SVGAGI in the germline V gene. This CDR3 has 14 residues. Trimming cost V 6 bases and J 2 bases, with 13 bases left between them. CDR3 DNA sequence: TGTGCCAGCAGCTACACGAATGAGAACTATGGCTACACCTTC. Its protein product is CASSYTNENYGYTF.

The sample holds many counts of this clonotype. The chain links TRBV2 to TRBJ2-1; TRBD1 aligns across 7 bases. The CDR3 covers 15 residues. The trim removed 5 bases at V and 0 bases at J, leaving 4 bases unmatched. The germline V gene encodes CDR1 SNHLY and CDR2 FYNNEI. CDR3 coding DNA: TGTGCCAGCAGTAGGGGACAGAACTCCTACAATGAGCAGTTCTTC. It translates to CASSRGQNSYNEQFF.

This clonotype was observed many times. CDR3 sequence reads: CASSWSSNQPQHF. The DNA of the CDR3 is TGTGCCAGCAGCTGGTCTAGCAATCAGCCCCAGCATTTT. The chain combines TRBV12-3 or TRBV12-4 with TRBJ1-5; D unclear. This CDR3 is 13 amino acids long. V lost 6 bases, J lost 0 bases, and 6 bases lay in between.

CDR3 region: CASSEDRPTNEQFF. The CDR3 region has the DNA TGTGCCAGCAGCGAGGACAGGCCAACCAATGAGCAGTTCTTC. The chain couples TRBV12-3 or TRBV12-4 to TRBJ2-1; TRBD1 matches 7 bases. Germline trimming cut 6 bases from V and 6 bases from J; bases unmatched to any gene: 8. The CDR3 is made up of 14 amino acids.

This clonotype was seen more than once but under ten times. V is TRBV20-1 and J is TRBJ1-6; 8 bases are a match to TRBD1. The CDR3 covers 14 residues. From germline, CDR1 is DFQATT and CDR2 SNEGSKA (reference sequence). V was pared by 3 bases and J by 7 bases, with 5 bases of the junction left unmatched. CDR3 nucleotides: TGCAGTGCTAGGACAGGGGCTTCGAATTCACCCCTCCACTTT. Its protein is CSARTGASNSPLHF.

This clonotype was seen once. This chain connects TRBV5-5 to TRBJ2-2; possibly TRBD1 or TRBD2 for D (6 bases each). The CDR3 has 16 amino acids. The germline gives CDR1 SGHKS, CDR2 YYEKEE (reference sequence). The ends were cut back, 1 base at V and 2 bases at J, with 12 bases in the middle. The chain's CDR3 is CASSLIRGGNTGELFF. DNA of the CDR3: TGTGCCAGCAGCTTGATCAGGGGAGGAAACACCGGGGAGCTGTTTTTT.

This clonotype came up a few times. This chain uses TRBV18 with TRBJ2-7, with 9 bases fitting TRBD2. The junction had 7 bases not matched to a gene; V was cut back by 6 bases and J by 7 bases. Germline V gene lookup returns CDR1 KGHSH and CDR2 LQKENI. The CDR3 totals 13 residues. The CDR3 is CASSARREGEQYF. Written as DNA, the CDR3 is TGTGCCAGCTCGGCGAGGCGGGAGGGTGAGCAGTACTTC.

This clonotype was recorded a few times. CDR3 sequence: CASRGRRSNEQFF. The CDR3 DNA is TGTGCCAGCAGGGGACGACGGTCCAATGAGCAGTTCTTC. The chain uses TRBV6-1 and TRBJ2-1; either TRBD1 or TRBD2 may supply D (5 bases each). The CDR3 spans 13 residues. Trimming took off 6 bases at V and 6 bases at J, with 12 bases between the two ends. The germline CDR1 and CDR2 sequences are MNHNS and SASEGT.

The J gene is TRBJ1-3, the V gene TRBV15; D not certain. V was trimmed by 0 bases and J by 9 bases, leaving 15 bases between them. From germline, CDR1 is LNHNV and CDR2 YYDKDF (reference sequence). The CDR3 totals 15 residues. The CDR3 sequence is CATSRDGSMASTIYF. The CDR3 DNA reads TGTGCCACCAGCAGAGATGGTTCTATGGCTTCCACCATATATTTT.

This clonotype was counted many times. This chain joins TRBV7-3 and TRBJ2-2, with 7 bases lining up with TRBD2. Germline trimming cut 2 bases from V and 4 bases from J; bases unmatched to any gene: 4. CDR3 length: 15 residues. Per germline, CDR1 SGHTA and CDR2 FQGTGA. The CDR3 sequence is CASSLLAGVTGELFF. In DNA, the CDR3 is TGTGCCAGCAGCTTATTGGCGGGAGTCACCGGGGAGCTGTTTTTT.

Only a few counts were recorded for this clonotype. The genes are TRBV6-6 and TRBJ2-3, with no clear D. The germline V gene encodes CDR1 MNHNY and CDR2 SVGAGI (reference sequence). Between the trimmed V and J ends, which lost 9 bases and 4 bases, there was a span of 14 bases. The length of the CDR3 is 13 residues. CDR3 amino acids: CASRRVSADTQYF. The DNA of the CDR3 is TGTGCCAGTCGTCGGGTGTCCGCAGATACGCAGTATTTT.

This clonotype came up a few times. The chain uses TRBV3-1 and TRBJ2-5, with a weak D call TRBD1 (6 bases). Germline-derived CDR1 and CDR2 are LGHDT and YNNKEL (reference sequence). CDR3 size: 14 residues. V was trimmed by 0 bases and J by 6 bases, leaving 11 bases between them. CDR3 region: CASSQETGPKTQYF. The CDR3 nucleotides are TGTGCCAGCAGCCAAGAGACAGGCCCAAAGACCCAGTACTTC.

This clonotype was seen a handful of times. V and J are TRBV28 and TRBJ2-5; possibly TRBD2 for D (6 bases). The V end lost 4 bases, the J end lost 5 bases, and 17 bases lay between the germline ends. Per germline, CDR1 MDHEN and CDR2 SYDVKM. The CDR3 consists of 15 residues. This chain's CDR3 is CASSYSQGGGETQYF. The CDR3 DNA reads as TGTGCCAGCAGTTATAGTCAGGGAGGTGGGGAGACCCAGTACTTC.